This paragraph reports one T cell receptor (beta chain). Its cognate antigen is unknown. Researchers set a sequencing depth target of 1 in 200,000 to 1 in 1 million T cells. The data were produced by immunoSEQ multiplex PCR, yet TCRdb's version contains in-frame clones alone and is incomplete. Of around 140,000 clones listed, 80% to 90% are singletons. This sample is drawn from a study of cytotoxic CD8 clonotypes in ibrutinib-treated CLL. The CDR3 extends over 14 amino acids. The V gene lost 6 bases and the J gene lost 0 bases, with 11 bases spanning the gap. The germline CDR1 and CDR2 sequences are MDHEN and SYDVKM. Study results and caveats: Clonality was higher at baseline than in age-matched healthy donors and tracked circulating CD8+ T-cell counts.

The chain joins TRBV28 to TRBJ1-1; D is unclear. The receptor was derived from a human donor with chronic lymphocytic leukemia. Sample: PBMCs, taken after 24 months of ibrutinib treatment. The CDR3 DNA follows: TGTGCCAGCAGGTTAGACGGACTGAACACTGAAGCTTTCTTT. Protein: CASRLDGLNTEAFF.